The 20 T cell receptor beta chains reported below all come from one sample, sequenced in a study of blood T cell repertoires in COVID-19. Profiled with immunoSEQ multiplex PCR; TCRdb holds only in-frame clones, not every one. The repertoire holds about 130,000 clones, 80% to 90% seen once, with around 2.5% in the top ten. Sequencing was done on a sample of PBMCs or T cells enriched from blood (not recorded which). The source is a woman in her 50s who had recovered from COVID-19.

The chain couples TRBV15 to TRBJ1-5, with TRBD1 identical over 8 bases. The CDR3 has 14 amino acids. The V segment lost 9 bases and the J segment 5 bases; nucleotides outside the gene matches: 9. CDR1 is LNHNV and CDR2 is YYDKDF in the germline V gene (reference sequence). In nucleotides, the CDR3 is TGTGCCACAGGGCGGACAGGGCCCTATCAGCCCCAGCATTTT. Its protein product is CATGRTGPYQPQHF.

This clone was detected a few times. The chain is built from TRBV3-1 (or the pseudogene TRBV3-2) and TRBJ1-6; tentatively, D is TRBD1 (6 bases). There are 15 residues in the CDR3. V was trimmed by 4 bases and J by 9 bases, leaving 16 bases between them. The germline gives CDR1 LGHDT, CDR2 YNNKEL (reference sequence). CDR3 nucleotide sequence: TGTGCCAGCAGCCTTGGGACACCCCATCGTTCACCCCTCCACTTT. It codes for CASSLGTPHRSPLHF.

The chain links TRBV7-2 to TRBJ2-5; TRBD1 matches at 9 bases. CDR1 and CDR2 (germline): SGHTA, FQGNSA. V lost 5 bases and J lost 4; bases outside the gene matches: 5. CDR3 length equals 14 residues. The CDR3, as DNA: TGTGCCAGCAGCCCAGACAGGGGGGGAGAGACCCAGTACTTC. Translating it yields CASSPDRGGETQYF.

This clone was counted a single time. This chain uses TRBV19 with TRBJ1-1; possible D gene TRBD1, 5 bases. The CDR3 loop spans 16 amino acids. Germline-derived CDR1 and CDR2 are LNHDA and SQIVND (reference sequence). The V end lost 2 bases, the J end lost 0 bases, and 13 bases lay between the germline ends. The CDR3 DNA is TGTGCCAGTAGTATACCACCGCAGGGTATGAACACTGAAGCTTTCTTT. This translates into CASSIPPQGMNTEAFF.

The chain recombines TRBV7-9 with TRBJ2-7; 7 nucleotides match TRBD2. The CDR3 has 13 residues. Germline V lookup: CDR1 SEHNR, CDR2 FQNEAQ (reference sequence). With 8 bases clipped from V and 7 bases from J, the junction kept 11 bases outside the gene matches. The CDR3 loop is CASGGLGAGEQYF. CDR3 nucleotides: TGTGCCAGCGGCGGACTAGGAGCAGGAGAGCAGTACTTC. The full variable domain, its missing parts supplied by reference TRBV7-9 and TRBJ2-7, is DTGVSQNPRHKITKRGQNVTFRCDPISEHNRLYWYRQTLGQGPEFLTYFQNEAQLEKSRLLSDRFSAERPKGSFSTLEIQRTEQGDSAMYLCASGGLGAGEQYFGPGTRLTVT.

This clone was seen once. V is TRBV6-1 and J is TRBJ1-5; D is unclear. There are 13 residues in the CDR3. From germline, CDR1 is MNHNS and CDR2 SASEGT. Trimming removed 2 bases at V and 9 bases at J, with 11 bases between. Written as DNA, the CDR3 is TGTGCCAGCAGTGAACGGGTATATGGGCCCCAGCATTTT. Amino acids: CASSERVYGPQHF.

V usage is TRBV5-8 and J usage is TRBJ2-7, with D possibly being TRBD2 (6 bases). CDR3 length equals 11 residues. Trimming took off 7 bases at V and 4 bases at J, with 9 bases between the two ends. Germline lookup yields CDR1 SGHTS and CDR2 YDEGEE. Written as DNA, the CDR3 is TGTGCCAGCTATGGGGGGTACGAGCAGTACTTC. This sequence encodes CASYGGYEQYF.

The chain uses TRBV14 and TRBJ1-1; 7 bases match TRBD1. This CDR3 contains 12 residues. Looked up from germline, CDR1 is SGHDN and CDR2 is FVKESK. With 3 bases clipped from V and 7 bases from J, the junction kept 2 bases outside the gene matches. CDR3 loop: CASSHGTVEAFF. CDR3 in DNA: TGTGCCAGCAGCCATGGGACAGTTGAAGCTTTCTTT.

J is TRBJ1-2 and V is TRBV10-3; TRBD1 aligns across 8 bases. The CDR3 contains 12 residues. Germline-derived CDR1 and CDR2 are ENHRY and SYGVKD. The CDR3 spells CAATGVNYGYTF. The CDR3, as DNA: TGTGCAGCGACAGGGGTGAACTATGGCTACACCTTC.

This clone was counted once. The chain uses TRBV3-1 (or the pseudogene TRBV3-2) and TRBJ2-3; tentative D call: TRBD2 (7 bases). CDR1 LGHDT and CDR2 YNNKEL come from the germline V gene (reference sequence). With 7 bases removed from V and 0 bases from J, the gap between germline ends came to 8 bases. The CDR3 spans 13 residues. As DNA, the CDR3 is TGTGCCAGCAAGGGGGGGAGCACAGATACGCAGTATTTT. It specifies CASKGGSTDTQYF.

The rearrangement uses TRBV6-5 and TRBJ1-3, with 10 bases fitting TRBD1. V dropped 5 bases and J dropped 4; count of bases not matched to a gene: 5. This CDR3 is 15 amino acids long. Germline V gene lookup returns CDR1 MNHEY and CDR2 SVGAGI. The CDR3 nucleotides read TGTGCCAGCAGTCAGGACAGGGGGGTCGGAAACACCATATATTTT. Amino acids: CASSQDRGVGNTIYF.

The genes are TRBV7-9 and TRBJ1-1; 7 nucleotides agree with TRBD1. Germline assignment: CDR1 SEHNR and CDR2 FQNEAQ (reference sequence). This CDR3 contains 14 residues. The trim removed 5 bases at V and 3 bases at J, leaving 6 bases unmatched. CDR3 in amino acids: CASSQGTGDTEAFF. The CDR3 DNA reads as TGTGCCAGCAGCCAAGGAACAGGGGACACTGAAGCTTTCTTT. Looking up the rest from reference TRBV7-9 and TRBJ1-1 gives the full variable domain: DTGVSQNPRHKITKRGQNVTFRCDPISEHNRLYWYRQTLGQGPEFLTYFQNEAQLEKSRLLSDRFSAERPKGSFSTLEIQRTEQGDSAMYLCASSQGTGDTEAFFGQGTRLTVV.

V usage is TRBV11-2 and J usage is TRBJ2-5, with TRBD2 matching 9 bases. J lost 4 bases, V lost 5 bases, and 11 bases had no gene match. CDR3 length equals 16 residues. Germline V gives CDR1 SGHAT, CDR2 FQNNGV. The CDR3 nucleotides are TGTGCCAGCAGCCCATTGTTTGGTAGCGGGGGAGAGACCCAGTACTTC. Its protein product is CASSPLFGSGGETQYF.

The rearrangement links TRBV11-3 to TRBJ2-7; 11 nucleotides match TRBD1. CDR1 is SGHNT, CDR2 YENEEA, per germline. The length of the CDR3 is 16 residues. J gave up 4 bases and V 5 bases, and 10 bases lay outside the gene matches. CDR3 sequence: CASSTRSGTGGYEQYF. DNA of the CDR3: TGTGCCAGCAGCACCAGATCCGGGACAGGGGGATACGAGCAGTACTTC.

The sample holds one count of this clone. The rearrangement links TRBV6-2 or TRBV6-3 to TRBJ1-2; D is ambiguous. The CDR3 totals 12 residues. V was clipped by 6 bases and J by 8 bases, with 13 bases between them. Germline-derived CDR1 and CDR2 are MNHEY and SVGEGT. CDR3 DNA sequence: TGTGCCAGCAGCCTGAGTGCTTGGGGCTACACCTTC. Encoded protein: CASSLSAWGYTF.

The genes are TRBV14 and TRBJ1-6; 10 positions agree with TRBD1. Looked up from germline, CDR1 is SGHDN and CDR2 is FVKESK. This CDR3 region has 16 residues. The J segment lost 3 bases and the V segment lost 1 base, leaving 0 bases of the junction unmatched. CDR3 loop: CASSQGDRGYNSPLHF. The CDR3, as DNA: TGTGCCAGCAGCCAAGGGGACAGGGGCTATAATTCACCCCTCCACTTT.

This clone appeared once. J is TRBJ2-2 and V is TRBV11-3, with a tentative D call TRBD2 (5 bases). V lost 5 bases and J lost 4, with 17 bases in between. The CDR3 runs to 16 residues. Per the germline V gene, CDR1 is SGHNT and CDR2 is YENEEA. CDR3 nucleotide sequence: TGTGCCAGCAGCCCCCGCCGAGGGCAAGGCACCGGGGAGCTGTTTTTT. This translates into CASSPRRGQGTGELFF.

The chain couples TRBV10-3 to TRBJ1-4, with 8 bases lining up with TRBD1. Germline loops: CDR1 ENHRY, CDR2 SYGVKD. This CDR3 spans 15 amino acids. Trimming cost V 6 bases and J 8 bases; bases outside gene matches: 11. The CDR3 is CAIRYLRGPWEKLFF. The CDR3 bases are TGTGCCATCAGGTATCTCAGGGGGCCCTGGGAAAAACTGTTTTTT.

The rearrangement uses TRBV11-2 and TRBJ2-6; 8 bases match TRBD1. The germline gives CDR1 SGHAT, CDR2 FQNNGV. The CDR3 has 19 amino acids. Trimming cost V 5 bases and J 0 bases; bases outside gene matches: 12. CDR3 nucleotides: TGTGCCAGCAGCCTCTACCGACAGGGGACCACCTCTGGGGCCAACGTCCTGACTTTC. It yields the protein CASSLYRQGTTSGANVLTF.

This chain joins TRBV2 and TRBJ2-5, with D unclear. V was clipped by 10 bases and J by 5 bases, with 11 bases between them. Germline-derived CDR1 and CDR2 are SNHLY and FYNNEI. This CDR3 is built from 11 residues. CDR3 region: CAIEVGETQYF. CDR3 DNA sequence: TGTGCCATCGAGGTTGGGGAGACCCAGTACTTC.